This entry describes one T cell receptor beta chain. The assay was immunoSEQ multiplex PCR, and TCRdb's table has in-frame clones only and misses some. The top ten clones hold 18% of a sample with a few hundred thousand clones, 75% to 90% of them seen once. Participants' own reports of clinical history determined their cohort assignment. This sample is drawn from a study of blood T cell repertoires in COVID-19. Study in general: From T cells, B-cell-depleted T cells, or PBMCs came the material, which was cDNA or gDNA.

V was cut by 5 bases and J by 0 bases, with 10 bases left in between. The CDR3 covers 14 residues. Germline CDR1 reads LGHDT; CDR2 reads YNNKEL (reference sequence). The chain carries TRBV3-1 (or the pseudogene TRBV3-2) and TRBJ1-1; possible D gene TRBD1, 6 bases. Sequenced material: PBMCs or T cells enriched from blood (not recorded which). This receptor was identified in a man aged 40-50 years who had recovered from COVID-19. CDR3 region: CASSSQGMNTEAFF. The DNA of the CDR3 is TGTGCCAGCAGCTCACAGGGAATGAACACTGAAGCTTTCTTT.